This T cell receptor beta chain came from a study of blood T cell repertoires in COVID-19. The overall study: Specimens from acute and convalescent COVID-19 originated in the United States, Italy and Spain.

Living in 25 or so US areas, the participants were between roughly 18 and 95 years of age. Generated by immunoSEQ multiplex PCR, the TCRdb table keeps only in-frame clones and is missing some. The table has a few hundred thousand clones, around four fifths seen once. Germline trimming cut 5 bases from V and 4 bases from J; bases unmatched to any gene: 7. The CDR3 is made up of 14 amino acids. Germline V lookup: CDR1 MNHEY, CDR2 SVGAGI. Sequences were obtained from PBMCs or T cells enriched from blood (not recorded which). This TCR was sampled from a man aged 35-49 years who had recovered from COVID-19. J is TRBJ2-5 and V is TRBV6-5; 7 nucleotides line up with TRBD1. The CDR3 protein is CASSRDRAAETQYF. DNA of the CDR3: TGTGCCAGCAGTCGCGACAGGGCCGCAGAGACCCAGTACTTC.